This T cell receptor beta chain emerged from a study of OX40 agonist ivuxolimab in advanced cancers. Sequencing used immunoSEQ multiplex PCR; TCRdb keeps in-frame clones, though not all of them. The data contain tens of thousands of clones, around 94% of them seen just once; the ten biggest clones take up about a sixth. Per germline, CDR1 SGHTA and CDR2 FQGNSA. CDR3 length: 12 amino acids. Trimming stripped 10 bases from V and 9 bases from J, with 16 bases between. The material was CD4+ or CD8+ T cells sorted from blood, obtained in a trial of the OX40 agonist ivuxolimab. This rearrangement joins TRBV7-2 to TRBJ1-5; D may be TRBD1 (6 bases). This clonotype was sampled from an adult with an advanced solid tumor such as melanoma, head and neck, liver or kidney cancer. CDR3 residues: CATEGGIGPQHF. The CDR3 DNA sequence: TGTGCCACCGAGGGGGGGATAGGGCCCCAGCATTTT.